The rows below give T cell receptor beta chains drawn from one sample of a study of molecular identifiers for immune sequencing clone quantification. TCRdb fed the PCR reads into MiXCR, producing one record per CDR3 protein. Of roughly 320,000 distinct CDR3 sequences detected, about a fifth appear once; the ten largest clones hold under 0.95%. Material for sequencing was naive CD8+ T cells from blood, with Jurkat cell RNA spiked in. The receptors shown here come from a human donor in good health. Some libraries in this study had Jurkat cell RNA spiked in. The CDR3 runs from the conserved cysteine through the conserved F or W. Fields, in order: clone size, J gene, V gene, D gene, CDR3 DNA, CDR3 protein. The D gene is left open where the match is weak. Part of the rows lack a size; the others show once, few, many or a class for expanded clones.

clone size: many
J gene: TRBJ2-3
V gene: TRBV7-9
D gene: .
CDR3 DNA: TGTGCCAGCAGCGGAGGGTCAGATACGCAGTATTTT
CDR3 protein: CASSGGSDTQYF

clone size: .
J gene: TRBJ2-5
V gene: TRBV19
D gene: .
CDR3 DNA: TGTGCCAGTAGCCCCGGGGCAAACCAAGAGACCCAGTACTTC
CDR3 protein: CASSPGANQETQYF

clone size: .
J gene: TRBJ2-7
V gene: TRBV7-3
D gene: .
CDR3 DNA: TGTGCCAGCAGCTTAACGGGGGACCCAATGTCCGAGCAGTACTTC
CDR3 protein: CASSLTGDPMSEQYF

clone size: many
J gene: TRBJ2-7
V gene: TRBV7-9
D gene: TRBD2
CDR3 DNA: TGTGCCAGCAGCTTGACGACTAGCGGGAAGAGCTACGAGCAGTACTTC
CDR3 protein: CASSLTTSGKSYEQYF

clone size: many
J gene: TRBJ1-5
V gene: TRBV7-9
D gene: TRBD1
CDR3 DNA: TGTGCCAGCAGCTTGGACAGGGGTGGGCAGCCCCAGCATTTT
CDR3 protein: CASSLDRGGQPQHF

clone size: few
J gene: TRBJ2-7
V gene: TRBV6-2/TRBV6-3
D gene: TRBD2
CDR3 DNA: TGTGCCAGCAGTTATCTCAGCGGGGCTCTCCTCTACGAGCAGTACTTC
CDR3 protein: CASSYLSGALLYEQYF

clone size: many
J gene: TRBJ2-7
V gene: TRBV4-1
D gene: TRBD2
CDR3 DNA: TGCGCCAGCAGCCAAGGACTAGCTCTCTACGAGCAGTACTTC
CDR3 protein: CASSQGLALYEQYF

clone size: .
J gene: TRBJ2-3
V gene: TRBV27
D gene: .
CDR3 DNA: TGTGCCAGCAGTTTATGGGGGGCTTACACAGATACGCAGTATTTT
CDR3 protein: CASSLWGAYTDTQYF

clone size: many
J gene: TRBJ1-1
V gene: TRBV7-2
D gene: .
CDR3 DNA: TGTGCCAGCAGCCCAGGGAGGGAAGCTTTCTTT
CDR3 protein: CASSPGREAFF

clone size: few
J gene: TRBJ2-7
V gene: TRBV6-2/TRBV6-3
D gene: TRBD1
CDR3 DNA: TGTGCCAGCAGCTGGGACAGGGTATCGTCCTACGAGCAGTACTTC
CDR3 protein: CASSWDRVSSYEQYF

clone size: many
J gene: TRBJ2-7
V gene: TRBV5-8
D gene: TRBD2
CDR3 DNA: TGTGCCAGCAGCATCGGACTAGCGGGAGGATCGGGGGACGAGCAGTACTTC
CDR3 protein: CASSIGLAGGSGDEQYF

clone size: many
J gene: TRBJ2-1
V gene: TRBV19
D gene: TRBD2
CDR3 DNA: TGTGCCAGTAGTATAGATTTTCCCGGGACTACCTCATCCTACAATGAGCAGTTCTTC
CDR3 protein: CASSIDFPGTTSSYNEQFF

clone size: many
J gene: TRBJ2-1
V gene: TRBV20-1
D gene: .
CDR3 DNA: TGCAGTGCCCCGGGGGACCCCTCCTTCAATGAGCAGTTCTTC
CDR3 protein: CSAPGDPSFNEQFF

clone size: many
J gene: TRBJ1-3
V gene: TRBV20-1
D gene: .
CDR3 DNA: TGCAGTGCTAGAGATACGACGGGGGACAACACCATATATTTT
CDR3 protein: CSARDTTGDNTIYF

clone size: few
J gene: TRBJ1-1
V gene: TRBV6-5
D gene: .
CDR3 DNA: TGTGCCAGCAGTTCCTCAGGGCAATCTGAAGCTTTCTTT
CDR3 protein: CASSSSGQSEAFF

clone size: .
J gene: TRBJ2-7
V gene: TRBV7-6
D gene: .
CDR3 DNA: TGTGCCAGCAGCTTTCGGGACAACGACTACGAGCAGTACTTC
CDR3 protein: CASSFRDNDYEQYF

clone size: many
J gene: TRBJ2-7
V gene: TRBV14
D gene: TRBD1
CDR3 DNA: TGTGCCAGCAGCCCTGCCAAAAAGGACAGGGAAGGAGACTACGAGCAGTACTTC
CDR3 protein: CASSPAKKDREGDYEQYF

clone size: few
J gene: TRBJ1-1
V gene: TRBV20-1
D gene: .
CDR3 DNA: TGCAGTGCTCACTGGACAGAAAACACTGAAGCTTTCTTT
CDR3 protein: CSAHWTENTEAFF

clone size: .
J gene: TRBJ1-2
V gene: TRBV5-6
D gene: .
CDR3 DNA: TGTGCCAGCAGCTTGGGGACGGCGCACTATGGCTACACCTTC
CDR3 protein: CASSLGTAHYGYTF

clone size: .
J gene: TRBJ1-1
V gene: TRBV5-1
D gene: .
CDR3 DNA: TGCGCCAGCAGCTTGGGGAGTTTCACTGAAGCTTTCTTT
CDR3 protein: CASSLGSFTEAFF

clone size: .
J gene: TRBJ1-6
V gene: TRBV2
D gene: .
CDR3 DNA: TGTGCCAGCTGGGATTCAGTTGGTAATTCACCCCTCCACTTT
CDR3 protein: CASWDSVGNSPLHF

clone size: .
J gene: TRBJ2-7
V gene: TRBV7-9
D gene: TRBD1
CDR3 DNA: TGTGCCAGCAGCCGACCCTCTAGGACAGGGACTTACGAGCAGTACTTC
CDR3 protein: CASSRPSRTGTYEQYF

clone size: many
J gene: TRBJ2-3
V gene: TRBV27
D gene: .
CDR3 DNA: TGTGCCAGCAGTTTTTCAGATACGCAGTATTTT
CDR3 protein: CASSFSDTQYF

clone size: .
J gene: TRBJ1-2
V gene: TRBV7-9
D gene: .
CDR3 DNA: TGTGCCGGCAGCTCTCCAGGGGCGATCTATGGCTACACCTTC
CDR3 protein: CAGSSPGAIYGYTF

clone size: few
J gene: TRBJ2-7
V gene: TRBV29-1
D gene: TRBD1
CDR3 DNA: TGCAGCGTAGATAAGGGGACAGGGGGAAACGAGCAGTACTTC
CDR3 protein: CSVDKGTGGNEQYF

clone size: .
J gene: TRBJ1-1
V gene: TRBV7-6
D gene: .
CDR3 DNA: TGTGCCAGCAGCTTATTTTCAGCGAACACTGGAGCTTTCTTT
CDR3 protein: CASSLFSANTGAFF

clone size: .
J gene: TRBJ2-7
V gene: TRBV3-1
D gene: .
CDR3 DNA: TGTGCCAGCAGCCACTATAGGGGCCAACTCGAGCAGTACTTC
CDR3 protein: CASSHYRGQLEQYF

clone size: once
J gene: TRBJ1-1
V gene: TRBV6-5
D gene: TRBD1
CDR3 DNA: TGTGCCAGCAGTTACTCCGGACAGGGGCGGCCGGCTTTCTTT
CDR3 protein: CASSYSGQGRPAFF

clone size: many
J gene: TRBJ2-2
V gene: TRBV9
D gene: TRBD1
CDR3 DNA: TGTGCCAGCAGCGTCGACAGGGGACCCCCCGGGGAGCTGTTTTTT
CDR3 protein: CASSVDRGPPGELFF

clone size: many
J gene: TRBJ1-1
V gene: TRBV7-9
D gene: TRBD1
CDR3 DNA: TGTGCCAGCAGCGGGCTTGGACAGGGGTGGCCGATCACTGAAGCTTTCTTT
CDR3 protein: CASSGLGQGWPITEAFF

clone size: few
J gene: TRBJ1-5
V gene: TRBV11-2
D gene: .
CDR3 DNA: TGTGCCAGCAGCTTCATGGGACCTCAGCATTTT
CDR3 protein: CASSFMGPQHF

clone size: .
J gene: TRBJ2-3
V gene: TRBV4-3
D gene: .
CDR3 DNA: TGCGCCAGCAGCCGAGGCGGATACACAGATACGCAGTATTTT
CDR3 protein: CASSRGGYTDTQYF

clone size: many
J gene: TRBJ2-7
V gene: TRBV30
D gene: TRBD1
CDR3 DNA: TGTGCCTGGGAGGGACAGGGATCCTACGAGCAGTACTTC
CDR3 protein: CAWEGQGSYEQYF

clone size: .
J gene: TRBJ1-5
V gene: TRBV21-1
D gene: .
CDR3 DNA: TGTGCCAGCAGCAAATACAGGGGGAAAAGCAATCAGCCCCAGCATTTT
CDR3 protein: CASSKYRGKSNQPQHF

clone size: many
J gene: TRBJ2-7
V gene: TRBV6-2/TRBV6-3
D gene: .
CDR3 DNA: TGTGCCAGCAGTTACTTACGGGCGACGCACTACGAGCAGTACTTC
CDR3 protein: CASSYLRATHYEQYF

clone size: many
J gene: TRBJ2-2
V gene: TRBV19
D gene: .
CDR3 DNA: TGTGCCAGTAGTATTTGGCATATCAACACCGGGGAGCTGTTTTTT
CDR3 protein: CASSIWHINTGELFF

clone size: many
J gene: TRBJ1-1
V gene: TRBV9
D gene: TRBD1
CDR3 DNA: TGTGCCAGCAGCGTAGGTTGGGGACAGACTGAAGCTTTCTTT
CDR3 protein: CASSVGWGQTEAFF

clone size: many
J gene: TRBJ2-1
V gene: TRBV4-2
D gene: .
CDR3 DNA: TGTGCCAGCAGCCAGGGGGCAGAGCAGTTCTTC
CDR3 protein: CASSQGAEQFF

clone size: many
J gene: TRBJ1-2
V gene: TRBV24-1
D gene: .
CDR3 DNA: TGTGCCACCAGTGGACCGACAGAGACCCCTAGAGGCTACACCTTC
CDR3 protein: CATSGPTETPRGYTF

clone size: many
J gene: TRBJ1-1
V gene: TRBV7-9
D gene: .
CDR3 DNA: TGTGCCAGCAGGATGAACACTGAAGCTTTCTTT
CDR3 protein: CASRMNTEAFF

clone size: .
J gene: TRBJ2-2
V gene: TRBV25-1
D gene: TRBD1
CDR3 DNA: TGTGCCAGCAGTGGCCCCCGGGGACAGAACACCGGGGAGCCGTTTTTT
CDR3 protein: CASSGPRGQNTGEPFF

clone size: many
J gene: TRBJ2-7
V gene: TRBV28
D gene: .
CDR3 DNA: TGTGCCAGCAGTTTAAAGGGGATGCACGAGCAGTACTTC
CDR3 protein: CASSLKGMHEQYF

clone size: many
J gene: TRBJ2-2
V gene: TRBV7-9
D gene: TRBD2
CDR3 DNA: TGTGCCAGCAGCTCCCTAGAACTAGCGGCGAACACCGGGGAGCTGTTTTTT
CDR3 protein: CASSSLELAANTGELFF

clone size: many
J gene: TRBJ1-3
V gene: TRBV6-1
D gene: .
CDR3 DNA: TGTGCCAGCAGTGAATCAACGCTCTCTGGAAACACCATATATTTT
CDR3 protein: CASSESTLSGNTIYF

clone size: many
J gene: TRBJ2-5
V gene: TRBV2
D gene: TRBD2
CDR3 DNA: TGTGCCAGCAGTGAGACTAGCGGGGGCAAAGAGACCCAGTACTTC
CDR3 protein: CASSETSGGKETQYF